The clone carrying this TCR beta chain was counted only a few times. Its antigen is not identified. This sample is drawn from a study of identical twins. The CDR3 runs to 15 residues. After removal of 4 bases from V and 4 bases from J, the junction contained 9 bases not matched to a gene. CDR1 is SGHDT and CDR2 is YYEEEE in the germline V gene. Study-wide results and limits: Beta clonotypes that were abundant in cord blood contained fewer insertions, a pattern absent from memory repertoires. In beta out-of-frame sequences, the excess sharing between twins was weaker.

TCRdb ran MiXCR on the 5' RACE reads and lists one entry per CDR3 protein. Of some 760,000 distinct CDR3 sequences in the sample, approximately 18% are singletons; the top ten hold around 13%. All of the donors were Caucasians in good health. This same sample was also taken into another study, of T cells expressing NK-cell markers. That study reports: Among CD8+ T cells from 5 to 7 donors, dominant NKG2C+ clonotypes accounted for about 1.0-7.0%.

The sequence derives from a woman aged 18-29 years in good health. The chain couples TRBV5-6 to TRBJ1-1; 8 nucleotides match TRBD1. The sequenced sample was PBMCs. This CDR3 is CASSPGQATGTEAFF. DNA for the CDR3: TGTGCCAGCAGCCCGGGACAGGCGACGGGCACTGAAGCTTTCTTT.